This is a list of T cell receptor beta chains from one sample in a study of cytomegalovirus exposure and HLA in healthy donors. Here immunoSEQ multiplex PCR was the method, and the copy in TCRdb shows in-frame clones only, minus some. The table lists about 100,000 clones, approximately 80% of them singletons, with approximately 0.83% in the top ten. Sequenced input: PBMCs. The receptors shown here come from a woman in her fifties or sixties in good health and CMV-seronegative. CDR3s include the opening cysteine and the closing phenylalanine or tryptophan. A D gene is named only where the DNA matches it firmly. Not all rows give a size; the values are once, few, many and, for expanded clones, a class.

clone size | J gene | D gene | V gene | CDR3 length | CDR3 protein | CDR3 DNA
NA | TRBJ2-7 | NA | TRBV5-1 | 13 | CASSFISSYEQYF | TGCGCCAGCAGCTTCATTAGCTCCTACGAGCAGTACTTC
NA | TRBJ2-7 | NA | TRBV11-2 | 15 | CASSSFQGSPNEQYF | TGTGCCAGCAGCTCATTTCAGGGATCTCCGAACGAGCAGTACTTC
NA | TRBJ2-5 | TRBD1 | TRBV5-1 | 14 | CASSLGQGYETQYF | TGCGCCAGCAGCTTGGGACAGGGGTACGAGACCCAGTACTTC
NA | TRBJ1-2 | NA | TRBV2 | 11 | CASSLGYGYTF | TGTGCCAGCAGTCTCGGCTATGGCTACACCTTC
NA | TRBJ1-5 | NA | TRBV10-2 | 13 | CASSEQGNQPQHF | TGCGCCAGCAGTGAGCAGGGAAATCAGCCCCAGCATTTT
NA | TRBJ1-5 | TRBD1 | TRBV2 | 15 | CASRGETGGDQPQHF | TGTGCCAGCAGAGGGGAGACAGGGGGGGATCAGCCCCAGCATTTT
NA | TRBJ2-5 | TRBD1 | TRBV5-1 | 15 | CASSLAQGSGETQYF | TGCGCCAGCAGCTTGGCACAGGGGTCTGGAGAGACCCAGTACTTC
NA | TRBJ1-2 | TRBD1 | TRBV5-1 | 14 | CASSLGQGVKGYTF | TGCGCCAGCAGCTTAGGACAGGGAGTCAAGGGCTACACCTTC
few | TRBJ1-2 | TRBD1 | TRBV15 | 16 | CATSRVRTGANYGYTF | TGTGCCACCAGCAGAGTTCGGACAGGGGCTAACTATGGCTACACCTTC
NA | TRBJ2-3 | TRBD2 | TRBV5-1 | 15 | CASSTGLRGTDTQYF | TGCGCCAGCAGCACGGGACTAAGAGGTACAGATACGCAGTATTTT
NA | TRBJ2-7 | NA | TRBV29-1 | 13 | CSVRSTGLGEQYF | TGCAGCGTTCGCTCGACAGGCCTCGGCGAGCAGTACTTC
NA | TRBJ2-1 | NA | TRBV7-2 | 13 | CASRQDYYNEQFF | TGTGCCAGCAGGCAGGACTACTACAATGAGCAGTTCTTC
once | TRBJ2-5 | TRBD2 | TRBV7-2 | 15 | CASSLDSSGGETQYF | TGTGCCAGCAGCTTAGATTCTAGCGGGGGGGAGACCCAGTACTTC
NA | TRBJ1-1 | NA | TRBV29-1 | 13 | CSVESGRDTEAFF | TGCAGCGTTGAGTCCGGGAGGGACACTGAAGCTTTCTTT
NA | TRBJ2-7 | TRBD2 | TRBV5-1 | 14 | CASRSGLAGDEQYF | TGCGCCAGCAGGTCGGGACTAGCGGGAGACGAGCAGTACTTC
once | TRBJ2-7 | TRBD2 | TRBV7-8 | 16 | CASSLLQGLESYEQYF | TGTGCCAGCAGCTTACTACAGGGACTAGAGTCCTACGAGCAGTACTTC